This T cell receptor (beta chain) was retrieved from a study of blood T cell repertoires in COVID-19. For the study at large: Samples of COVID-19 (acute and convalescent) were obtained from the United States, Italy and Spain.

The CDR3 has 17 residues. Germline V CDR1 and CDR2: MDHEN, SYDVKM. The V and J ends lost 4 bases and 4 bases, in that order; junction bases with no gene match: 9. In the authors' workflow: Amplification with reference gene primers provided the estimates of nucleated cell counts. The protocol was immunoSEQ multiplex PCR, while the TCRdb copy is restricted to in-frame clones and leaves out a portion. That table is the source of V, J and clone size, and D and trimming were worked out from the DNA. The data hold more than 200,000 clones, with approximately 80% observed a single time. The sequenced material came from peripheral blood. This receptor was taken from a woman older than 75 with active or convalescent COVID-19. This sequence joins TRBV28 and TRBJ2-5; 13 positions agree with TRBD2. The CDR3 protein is CASSSNRRTSGRETQYF. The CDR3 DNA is TGTGCCAGCAGTTCAAACCGCCGGACTAGCGGGAGAGAGACCCAGTACTTC.